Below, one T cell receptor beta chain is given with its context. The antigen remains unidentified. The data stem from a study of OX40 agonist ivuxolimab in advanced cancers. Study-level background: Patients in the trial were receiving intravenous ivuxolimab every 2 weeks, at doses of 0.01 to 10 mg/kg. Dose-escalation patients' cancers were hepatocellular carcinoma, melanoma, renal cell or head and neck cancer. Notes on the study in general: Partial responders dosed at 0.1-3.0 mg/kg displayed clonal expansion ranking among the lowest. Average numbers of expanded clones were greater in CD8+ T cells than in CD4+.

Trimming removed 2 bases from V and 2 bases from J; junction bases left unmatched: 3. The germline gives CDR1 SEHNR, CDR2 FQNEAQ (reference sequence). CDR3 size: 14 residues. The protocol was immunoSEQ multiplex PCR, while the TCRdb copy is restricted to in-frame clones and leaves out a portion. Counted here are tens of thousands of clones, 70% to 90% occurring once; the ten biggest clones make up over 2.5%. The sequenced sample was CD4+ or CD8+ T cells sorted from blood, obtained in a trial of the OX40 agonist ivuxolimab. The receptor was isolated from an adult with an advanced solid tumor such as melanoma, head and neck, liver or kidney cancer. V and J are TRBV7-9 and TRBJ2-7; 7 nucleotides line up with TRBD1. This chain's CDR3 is CASSLRDRAYEQYF. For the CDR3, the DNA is TGTGCCAGCAGCTTACGGGACAGAGCCTACGAGCAGTACTTC.